A single sample gave rise to the 18 T cell receptor beta chains below, sequenced in a study of long-term antiretroviral therapy in people with HIV. It was version v3.0 of the immunoSEQ assay that was run at survey level. Generated by immunoSEQ multiplex PCR, the TCRdb table keeps only in-frame clones and is missing some. The sample records 15,000 to 20,000 clones, roughly nine tenths being singletons. Sequences were derived from unsorted PBMCs, sampled 0.5 years after starting antiretroviral therapy. These receptors were obtained from a man aged 35 to 55 with HIV.

The chain carries TRBV6-6 and TRBJ1-1; D is undetermined. The CDR3 runs to 15 residues. The V and J ends lost 0 bases and 4 bases respectively, with 12 bases between them. Germline loops: CDR1 MNHNY, CDR2 SVGAGI (reference sequence). CDR3 bases: TGTGCCAGCAGTTACTCGCGGACGGTTAGCACTGAAGCTTTCTTT. This gives the protein CASSYSRTVSTEAFF.

This chain uses TRBV4-2 with TRBJ2-3; 8 positions match TRBD2. Germline V gene sequence: CDR1 LGHNA, CDR2 YNFKEQ. The junction had 13 bases not matched to a gene; V was cut back by 0 bases and J by 2 bases. The CDR3 is 19 amino acids. The DNA of the CDR3 is TGTGCCAGCAGCCAAGATCAGGGCCGGGGGGGGAGGGCCACAGATACGCAGTATTTT. It encodes CASSQDQGRGGRATDTQYF.

CDR3 protein: CASSEGWYYGYTF. The DNA of the CDR3 is TGTGCCAGCAGTGAAGGCTGGTACTATGGCTACACCTTC. The J gene is TRBJ1-2, the V gene TRBV6-1; D gene uncertain. This CDR3 spans 13 amino acids. V gave up 1 base and J gave up 3 bases, with 6 bases separating them. Looked up from germline, CDR1 is MNHNS and CDR2 is SASEGT.

This chain connects TRBV9 to TRBJ2-3; D unresolved. The length of the CDR3 is 15 residues. The ends were cut back, 0 bases at V and 3 bases at J, with 11 bases in the middle. From germline, CDR1 is SGDLS and CDR2 YYNGEE. The CDR3 region has the DNA TGTGCCAGCAGCGTAGACCACCTCCGGACAGATACGCAGTATTTT. Translating it yields CASSVDHLRTDTQYF.

The rearrangement links TRBV7-8 to TRBJ1-3, with D tentatively TRBD1 (6 bases). From germline, CDR1 is SGHVS and CDR2 FQNEAQ. Trimming left V 4 bases short and J 4 bases short, with 14 bases between. The CDR3 is 15 residues long. CDR3 bases: TGTGCCAGCAGCTCAGGACAGTCTACAGGAAACACCATATATTTT. This gives the protein CASSSGQSTGNTIYF.

The chain recombines TRBV29-1 with TRBJ2-3, with D unresolved. V lost 6 bases and J lost 3, with 7 bases in between. CDR3 length: 11 amino acids. Looked up from germline, CDR1 is SQVTM and CDR2 is ANQGSEA. CDR3 bases: TGCAGCGTGGAAACGACAGATACGCAGTATTTT. Its protein product is CSVETTDTQYF.

This chain uses TRBV2 with TRBJ1-5, with 7 bases lining up with TRBD1. The germline V gene encodes CDR1 SNHLY and CDR2 FYNNEI. CDR3 length: 17 residues. J was trimmed by 0 bases and V by 5 bases; bases with no gene match: 10. CDR3 protein: CASSQGGGQISNQPQHF. The CDR3 DNA reads TGTGCCAGCAGTCAGGGGGGCGGGCAAATTAGCAATCAGCCCCAGCATTTT. Filled out from reference TRBV2 and TRBJ1-5, the complete variable domain reads EPEVTQTPSHQVTQMGQEVILRCVPISNHLYFYWYRQILGQKVEFLVSFYNNEISEKSEIFDDQFSVERPDGSNFTLKIRSTKLEDSAMYFCASSQGGGQISNQPQHFGDGTRLSIL.

In this sample, this clone turned up a few times. The chain combines TRBV2 with TRBJ1-5; possibly TRBD1 for D (5 bases). CDR3 length: 14 amino acids. The germline gives CDR1 SNHLY, CDR2 FYNNEI. Trimming took 4 bases from V and 4 from J, leaving 11 bases between them. CDR3 amino acids: CASSGGWGNQPQHF. Written as DNA, the CDR3 is TGTGCCAGCAGTGGGGGTTGGGGGAATCAGCCCCAGCATTTT.

V usage is TRBV27 and J usage is TRBJ2-7; 7 positions agree with TRBD1. This CDR3 region has 14 residues. V lost 4 bases and J lost 2; bases outside the gene matches: 5. Germline CDR1 reads MNHEY; CDR2 reads SMNVEV (reference sequence). CDR3 region: CASSSRGQTYEQYF. The CDR3 nucleotides read TGTGCCAGCAGTTCAAGGGGACAGACCTACGAGCAGTACTTC.

The chain has TRBV25-1 and TRBJ2-7; 11 bases align to TRBD1. In germline, CDR1 is MGHDK, CDR2 SYGVNS. V shed 7 bases and J 2 bases; nucleotides not matched to a gene: 13. CDR3 length equals 17 residues. Here the CDR3 reads CASTRTGGPTMAYEQYF. CDR3 nucleotides: TGTGCCAGCACCCGGACAGGGGGCCCAACTATGGCCTACGAGCAGTACTTC.

This chain links TRBV5-8 with TRBJ2-7, with D tentatively TRBD2 (5 bases). The CDR3 length is 16 residues. V was pared by 0 bases and J by 3 bases, with 16 bases between. The germline V gene has CDR1 SGHTS and CDR2 YDEGEE. The CDR3: CASSLAEADLGYEQYF. The CDR3, as DNA: TGTGCCAGCAGCTTGGCGGAGGCGGACTTAGGCTACGAGCAGTACTTC.

The chain couples TRBV27 to TRBJ2-7; 12 bases are a match to TRBD1. The CDR3 has 15 residues. Germline V CDR1 and CDR2: MNHEY, SMNVEV (reference sequence). Losses at the gene ends were 5 bases for V and 5 bases for J; bases not matched to a gene: 7. CDR3 in DNA: TGTGCCAGCAGTCCGGGGACAGGGGGCATCAACGAGCAGTACTTC. Protein product: CASSPGTGGINEQYF.

The V gene is TRBV9, the J gene TRBJ1-2; TRBD1 matches at 8 bases. Trimming took 2 bases from V and 6 from J; bases not matched to a gene: 6. This CDR3 spans 14 amino acids. Germline V gives CDR1 SGDLS, CDR2 YYNGEE. The CDR3 DNA is TGTGCCAGCAGCGTTATTGGACAGGGCGATGGCTACACCTTC. Its protein is CASSVIGQGDGYTF.

This chain uses TRBV28 with TRBJ1-1; no reliable D call. The CDR3 has 14 amino acids. CDR1 MDHEN and CDR2 SYDVKM come from the germline V gene. V was trimmed by 1 base and J by 4 bases, leaving 10 bases between them. Written as DNA, the CDR3 is TGTGCCAGCAGTTTATTTGACGTCCGCACTGAAGCTTTCTTT. Its translation: CASSLFDVRTEAFF.

The chain employs TRBV6-5 and TRBJ1-1; D not resolved. The CDR3 has 13 residues. V shed 3 bases and J shed 6 bases, with 11 bases lying between them. CDR1 is MNHEY and CDR2 is SVGAGI in the germline V gene. The CDR3 coding sequence is TGTGCCAGCAGTTATTCAGGTGGAGCTGAAGCTTTCTTT. It is translated as CASSYSGGAEAFF.

The gene calls are TRBV29-1 and TRBJ2-1, with TRBD1 matching over 9 bases. J was trimmed by 9 bases and V by 4 bases; bases with no gene match: 13. This CDR3 contains 15 residues. The V gene's germline CDR1 is SQVTM and CDR2 ANQGSEA. Here the CDR3 reads CSVVSTGGFGGEQFF. The DNA of the CDR3 is TGCAGCGTTGTCTCCACAGGGGGCTTCGGTGGTGAGCAGTTCTTC.

V and J are TRBV19 and TRBJ1-2, with TRBD1 as a possible D gene (6 bases). Germline CDR1 is LNHDA and CDR2 is SQIVND (reference sequence). V lost 3 bases, J lost 2 bases, and 10 bases lay in between. CDR3 size: 14 residues. Here the CDR3 reads CASSIWGRNYGYTF. The CDR3 DNA sequence: TGTGCCAGTAGTATCTGGGGGCGGAACTATGGCTACACCTTC.

The rearrangement joins TRBV4-1 to TRBJ2-5; TRBD2 might be the D (6 bases). The germline CDR1 and CDR2 sequences are MGHRA and YSYEKL. Trimming took off 0 bases at V and 2 bases at J, with 7 bases between the two ends. There are 14 residues in the CDR3. For the CDR3, the DNA is TGCGCCAGCAGCCAAGAGGGACTTCAAGAGACCCAGTACTTC. Protein: CASSQEGLQETQYF.